A single sample gave rise to the 2 T cell receptor beta chains below, sequenced in a study of cytomegalovirus exposure and HLA in healthy donors. Researchers ran the PCR with 60 Vbeta and 13 Jbeta primers. Repertoires were generated with immunoSEQ multiplex PCR, while TCRdb's copy carries only in-frame clones and drops some. The sample has about 140,000 clones; roughly 80% are singletons. The sample comprised PBMCs. All receptors derive from a female donor in good health and CMV-seronegative.

The V and J genes are TRBV7-2 and TRBJ2-2, with 10 bases matching TRBD1. In germline, CDR1 is SGHTA, CDR2 FQGNSA. V trimming: 5 bases; J trimming: 4 bases; junction bases outside the gene matches: 4. The CDR3 runs 15 residues. The CDR3 protein is CASSRQGASTGELFF. DNA for the CDR3: TGTGCCAGCAGCAGACAGGGGGCTAGCACCGGGGAGCTGTTTTTT.

The chain is built from TRBV7-9 and TRBJ1-5, with TRBD1 matching 7 bases. Germline V CDR1 and CDR2: SEHNR, FQNEAQ (reference sequence). This CDR3 contains 15 residues. The V gene end was trimmed by 1 base and the J gene end by 3 bases; junction bases not matched to a gene: 3. Here the CDR3 reads CASSLGDSYNQPQHF. CDR3 coding DNA: TGTGCCAGCAGCTTAGGGGACAGCTACAATCAGCCCCAGCATTTT. The whole variable domain, filled in from reference TRBV7-9 and TRBJ1-5, reads DTGVSQNPRHKITKRGQNVTFRCDPISEHNRLYWYRQTLGQGPEFLTYFQNEAQLEKSRLLSDRFSAERPKGSFSTLEIQRTEQGDSAMYLCASSLGDSYNQPQHFGDGTRLSIL.